This T cell receptor beta chain appears in the sequencing data of a study of a mutant IDH1 vaccine in newly diagnosed glioma. Study information: Once 4-6 weeks had passed after radiotherapy alone, vaccination started, or it started with temozolomide cycles. The earlier regimen, radiotherapy, temozolomide, or both, was most often both. Held at week 35, visit V12 was the safety follow-up, and visit V13 followed at week 47. The study, taken as a whole, reports: Top-clonotype changes in peripheral T cells seemed unrelated to pseudoprogression.

This clone has a handful of counts. Its antigen is currently unknown. Assay: immunoSEQ multiplex PCR; the TCRdb copy retains only in-frame clones and omits some. Of just under 70,000 clones in the sample, roughly 84% were seen once. The time point is: week 35, safety follow-up. Vaccinated patients received 300 ug of mutant IDH1 20-mer peptide per dose, with topical imiquimod. Trimming removed 1 base from V and 7 bases from J, with 13 bases in between. Germline loops: CDR1 SEHNR, CDR2 FQNEAQ (reference sequence). The CDR3 totals 14 residues. The starting material was PBMCs, obtained from a glioma patient whose treatment included an IDH1 peptide vaccine. The clonotype was recovered from a man aged 18 to 29 with glioma. The genes are TRBV7-9 and TRBJ1-1; D uncertain. The DNA for the CDR3 is TGTGCCAGCAGCTTAGAGGGAGGTCAGAATGAAGCTTTCTTT. This gives the protein CASSLEGGQNEAFF.